These 8 T cell receptor beta chains share one sample of origin, sequenced in a study of T-cell memory formation after mild COVID-19 (dated by TCRdb to the early 2020s). Receptors were amplified or captured by 5' RACE. TCRdb names Illumina NovaSeq 6000 as the instrument used. TCRdb itself trimmed the public reads at Q25 with fastp, ran MiXCR and retained productive beta chains. Each entry is one CDR3 protein sequence, shown with its most common DNA and genes. The sample data list under 700,000 distinct CDR3 sequences, and over 20% of these were observed just once. The ten largest make up roughly an eighth of the sample. The specimen sequenced was PBMCs or a T cell subset sorted from them (not recorded which). The receptors derive from an adult woman who had mild COVID-19 (a few samples of this study predate the infection). The sample titles of this study are shuffled in the database, so cell type and time point are left out; the donor was told from shared clones.

V and J are TRBV12-3 or TRBV12-4 and TRBJ2-1; D tentatively fits TRBD1 or TRBD2 (5 bases each). V dropped 5 bases and J dropped 8 bases, with 13 bases sitting between them. This CDR3 is built from 13 residues. CDR3 nucleotides: TGTGCCAGCAGTCCCCGGGGCTGGGATGAGCAGTTCTTC. Amino acid sequence: CASSPRGWDEQFF.

Note on this clonotype: The junction departs from the called germline gene at one end, perhaps through a read error. The chain joins TRBV7-9 to TRBJ2-3, with TRBD1 matching 10 bases. CDR3 length equals 16 residues. The germline V gene has CDR1 SEHNR and CDR2 FQNEAQ (reference sequence). The chain's CDR3 is CASSSLTGGGTDTQYF. The CDR3 DNA sequence: TGCGCCAGCAGCTCCCTGACAGGGGGCGGCACAGATACGCAGTATTTT. Drawing the rest from reference TRBV7-9 and TRBJ2-3, the complete variable domain is DTGVSQNPRHKITKRGQNVTFRCDPISEHNRLYWYRQTLGQGPEFLTYFQNEAQLEKSRLLSDRFSAERPKGSFSTLEIQRTEQGDSAMYLCASSSLTGGGTDTQYFGPGTRLTVL.

This clonotype was found many times. The chain joins TRBV7-3 to TRBJ2-7; D is ambiguous. From germline, CDR1 is SGHTA and CDR2 FQGTGA. With 2 bases removed from V and 1 base from J, the gap between germline ends came to 6 bases. This CDR3 comprises 13 residues. DNA for the CDR3: TGTGCCAGCAGCTTATACAGTTCCTACGAGCAGTACTTC. It codes for CASSLYSSYEQYF.

The rearrangement uses TRBV4-3 and TRBJ2-5; D is undetermined. With 1 base removed from V and 4 bases from J, the gap between germline ends came to 10 bases. The germline gives CDR1 LGHNA, CDR2 YSLEER. This CDR3 has 14 residues. CDR3 DNA sequence: TGCGCCAGCAGCCAAGGGAACCCCGGAGAGACCCAGTACTTC. It yields the protein CASSQGNPGETQYF.

In this sample, this clonotype turned up a few times. This chain links TRBV5-5 with TRBJ2-7, with D maybe TRBD2 (5 bases). The CDR3 spans 14 residues. Trimming left V 0 bases short and J 3 bases short, with 10 bases between. Germline CDR1 SGHKS, CDR2 YYEKEE (reference sequence). The CDR3 coding sequence is TGTGCCAGCAGCTTGGGTCCGGGAAACTACGAGCAGTACTTC. Translating it yields CASSLGPGNYEQYF.

This clonotype was counted between two and nine times. The chain couples TRBV20-1 to TRBJ1-2, with a weak D call TRBD1 (6 bases). V was trimmed by 6 bases and J by 0 bases, leaving 14 bases between them. Germline V gives CDR1 DFQATT, CDR2 SNEGSKA (reference sequence). The CDR3 is made up of 14 amino acids. The CDR3 sequence: CSARRGSANYGYTF. The CDR3 DNA is TGCAGTGCGCGCAGGGGCTCCGCTAACTATGGCTACACCTTC.

In its sample, this clonotype was seen a few times. This chain links TRBV5-1 with TRBJ2-7; TRBD2 matches 8 bases. The CDR3 is 16 residues long. Per the germline V gene, CDR1 is SGHRS and CDR2 is YFSETQ. V was pared by 4 bases and J by 3 bases, with 12 bases of the junction left unmatched. This CDR3 is CASSPRKVAGFYEQYF. CDR3 sequence (DNA): TGCGCCAGCAGCCCCCGGAAGGTAGCGGGGTTCTACGAGCAGTACTTC.

This clonotype was observed at least ten times. The rearrangement links TRBV20-1 to TRBJ2-1, with 12 bases identical to TRBD2. CDR1 is DFQATT and CDR2 is SNEGSKA in the germline V gene (reference sequence). CDR3 length: 14 residues. Trimming cost V 3 bases and J 8 bases; bases outside gene matches: 5. The CDR3 loop reads CSASPSGGAYEQFF. The DNA for the CDR3 is TGCAGTGCTAGTCCTAGCGGGGGGGCCTATGAGCAGTTCTTC.